Below are 18 T cell receptor beta chains sequenced from a single sample in a study of T cell repertoires in cytomegalovirus infection. From the reads, TCRdb called clonotypes with MiXCR, one entry per CDR3 protein. Here the sample spans over 200,000 distinct CDR3 sequences, roughly an eighth being singletons. Sequenced: PBMCs. These receptors all stem from a human donor in good health (CMV status not recorded). Some clones in this sample may be carry-over from other donors' samples.

There are many counts of this clonotype. The chain employs TRBV7-9 and TRBJ2-1; 14 bases fit TRBD2. Germline lookup yields CDR1 SEHNR and CDR2 FQNEAQ (reference sequence). The CDR3 extends over 17 amino acids. J gave up 5 bases and V 1 base, and 4 bases lay outside the gene matches. This CDR3 reads CASSLGGLAGVDNEQFF. Written as DNA, the CDR3 is TGTGCCAGCAGCTTAGGGGGACTAGCGGGAGTCGACAATGAGCAGTTCTTC.

This clonotype showed up just a few times. The J gene is TRBJ2-1, the V gene TRBV7-2; 14 bases agree with TRBD2. This CDR3 region has 14 residues. Looked up from germline, CDR1 is SGHTA and CDR2 is FQGNSA. V shed 5 bases and J 9 bases; nucleotides not matched to a gene: 3. Here the CDR3 reads CASSRLAGGGEQFF. Written as DNA, the CDR3 is TGTGCCAGCAGCAGACTAGCGGGAGGGGGTGAGCAGTTCTTC.

This clonotype was picked up many times. This chain links TRBV7-2 with TRBJ1-2, with unresolved D. Germline CDR1 SGHTA, CDR2 FQGNSA. V lost 1 base, J lost 2 bases, and 8 bases lay in between. The CDR3 consists of 14 residues. CDR3 bases: TGTGCCAGCAGCTTAGAGTCGGGAAACTATGGCTACACCTTC. Its translation: CASSLESGNYGYTF.

The chain joins TRBV11-2 to TRBJ2-1; 10 positions match TRBD1. From germline, CDR1 is SGHAT and CDR2 FQNNGV. With V trimmed by 5 bases and J by 7 bases, 5 bases remained unmatched. The CDR3 contains 14 residues. This chain's CDR3 is CASSHDRGRNEQFF. CDR3 sequence (DNA): TGTGCCAGCAGCCATGACAGGGGGCGAAATGAGCAGTTCTTC.

This clonotype occurred many times. The V call is TRBV12-3 or TRBV12-4, the J call TRBJ1-5; D is undetermined. The CDR3 runs 13 residues. V was pared by 3 bases and J by 7 bases, with 10 bases between. The DNA of the CDR3 is TGTGCCAGCAGTTTTCTAAGTGGCCAGCCCCAGCATTTT. Its protein is CASSFLSGQPQHF.

This clonotype was counted many times. The chain recombines TRBV7-2 with TRBJ2-5; 11 nucleotides line up with TRBD2. Germline V gene data show CDR1 as SGHTA and CDR2 as FQGNSA. CDR3 length: 20 amino acids. J gave up 3 bases and V 2 bases, and 17 bases lay outside the gene matches. The DNA for the CDR3 is TGTGCCAGCAGCTTACAGCCTAGCGGGGGGCAACTAATCCTGAAAGAGACCCAGTACTTC. It is translated as CASSLQPSGGQLILKETQYF. The whole variable domain, filled in from reference TRBV7-2 and TRBJ2-5, reads GAGVSQSPSNKVTEKGKDVELRCDPISGHTALYWYRQSLGQGLEFLIYFQGNSAPDKSGLPSDRFSAERTGGSVSTLTIQRTQQEDSAVYLCASSLQPSGGQLILKETQYFGPGTRLLVL.

This clonotype was counted ten times or more. V and J are TRBV7-2 and TRBJ1-1; TRBD1 might be the D (6 bases). The ends were cut back, 5 bases at V and 11 bases at J, with 21 bases in the middle. This CDR3 comprises 14 residues. Germline loops: CDR1 SGHTA, CDR2 FQGNSA. The CDR3 DNA is TGTGCCAGCAGCGCCCAGGGGCAGTCGGGTGGGGCTTTCTTT. It yields the protein CASSAQGQSGGAFF.

This clonotype was observed many times. CDR3 protein: CASSPGRGRPDGYTF. CDR3 DNA sequence: TGTGCCAGCAGCCCAGGCAGGGGGCGACCCGATGGCTACACCTTC. The chain couples TRBV11-2 to TRBJ1-2; 8 nucleotides line up with TRBD1. The CDR3 totals 15 residues. Trimming took 5 bases from V and 6 from J; bases not matched to a gene: 11. The germline gives CDR1 SGHAT, CDR2 FQNNGV.

This clonotype was counted ten times or more. The V and J genes are TRBV7-2 and TRBJ2-3; possible D gene TRBD2, 5 bases. This CDR3 is built from 15 residues. Germline CDR1 is SGHTA and CDR2 is FQGNSA. Trimming removed 0 bases at V and 2 bases at J, with 9 bases between. DNA for the CDR3: TGTGCCAGCAGCTTAGCGGCGGGTACCACAGATACGCAGTATTTT. Residues: CASSLAAGTTDTQYF.

The chain employs TRBV12-3 or TRBV12-4 and TRBJ1-1; D remains ambiguous. There are 12 residues in the CDR3. V was clipped by 1 base and J by 11 bases, with 11 bases between them. The CDR3 bases are TGTGCCAGCAGTTTAGGTCAAGCGACGGCTTTCTTT. Encoded protein: CASSLGQATAFF.

Ten or more counts support this clonotype. The chain employs TRBV20-1 and TRBJ2-1; D is uncertain. Germline values: CDR1 DFQATT, CDR2 SNEGSKA (reference sequence). The CDR3 spans 13 residues. V was clipped by 5 bases and J by 1 base, with 9 bases between them. The CDR3, as DNA: TGCAGTGCTGTGTACGATTCCTACAATGAGCAGTTCTTC. Its protein product is CSAVYDSYNEQFF.

This clonotype showed up many times. The gene calls are TRBV12-3 or TRBV12-4 and TRBJ2-5, with D perhaps TRBD2 (6 bases). V was trimmed by 5 bases and J by 1 base, leaving 11 bases between them. This CDR3 region has 14 residues. In nucleotides, the CDR3 is TGTGCCAGCAGTGGGACTGGATTCCAAGAGACCCAGTACTTC. Amino acid sequence: CASSGTGFQETQYF.

V and J are TRBV15 and TRBJ2-1; 8 bases match TRBD2. CDR1 LNHNV and CDR2 YYDKDF come from the germline V gene (reference sequence). The CDR3 sequence is 15 residues long. J gave up 7 bases and V 0 bases, and 5 bases lay outside the gene matches. The CDR3 bases are TGTGCCACCAGCAGAGAGTGGGGCGGGAGGAATGAGCAGTTCTTC. This gives the protein CATSREWGGRNEQFF.

This clonotype was counted many times. The V and J genes are TRBV29-1 and TRBJ1-6; perhaps TRBD1 as D (5 bases). The CDR3 totals 15 residues. The V gene's germline CDR1 is SQVTM and CDR2 ANQGSEA. V dropped 6 bases and J dropped 5 bases, with 17 bases sitting between them. The CDR3 reads CSVPRTLRNNSPLHF. As DNA, the CDR3 is TGCAGCGTACCTAGGACACTTAGGAATAATTCACCCCTCCACTTT.

J is TRBJ2-7 and V is TRBV14, with D uncertain. Germline-derived CDR1 and CDR2 are SGHDN and FVKESK. The germline V and J ends were trimmed by 1 base and 3 bases, with 10 bases remaining between them. The CDR3 runs 14 residues. The CDR3 here is CASSQVPTNYEQYF. In DNA form, the CDR3 reads TGTGCCAGCAGCCAAGTTCCGACCAACTACGAGCAGTACTTC.

Details on this clonotype: A much larger clone lies a single base off, so this may be a read error. In DNA form, the CDR3 reads TGTGCCAGCAGCATCCGACCGGCACCAAGGGGCGGTGAGACCCAGTACTTC. It yields the protein CASSIRPAPRGGETQYF. The V and J genes are TRBV7-9 and TRBJ2-5, with a weak D call TRBD1 (5 bases). CDR1 is SEHNR, CDR2 FQNEAQ, per germline (reference sequence). The CDR3 totals 17 residues. Trimming cost V 5 bases and J 5 bases, with 24 bases left between them.

The chain couples TRBV11-2 to TRBJ2-7; D unresolved. Between the trimmed V and J ends, which lost 1 base and 11 bases, there was a span of 15 bases. Germline V gene sequence: CDR1 SGHAT, CDR2 FQNNGV. The CDR3 covers 13 residues. CDR3 loop: CASSLVPSHWEYF. CDR3 coding DNA: TGTGCCAGCAGCTTAGTTCCGTCCCATTGGGAGTACTTC.

The chain couples TRBV18 to TRBJ1-1, with no clear D. The CDR3 runs to 15 residues. The V and J ends lost 0 bases and 7 bases respectively, with 15 bases between them. In germline, CDR1 is KGHSH, CDR2 LQKENI. CDR3 sequence: CASSPPNRGDIEAFF. In DNA form, the CDR3 reads TGTGCCAGCTCACCACCGAACCGGGGAGATATTGAAGCTTTCTTT. The full variable domain, in which reference TRBV18 and TRBJ1-1 provide the parts outside the CDR3, is NAGVMQNPRHLVRRRGQEARLRCSPMKGHSHVYWYRQLPEEGLKFMVYLQKENIIDESGMPKERFSAEFPKEGPSILRIQQVVRGDSAAYFCASSPPNRGDIEAFFGQGTRLTVV.